Shown below are 13 T cell receptor beta chains from a single sample sequenced in a study of blood T cell repertoires in COVID-19. TCRdb's copy holds only in-frame clones and misses some; the assay was immunoSEQ multiplex PCR. The table records 280,000 or so clones, 89% of them present only once. Material: PBMCs or T cells enriched from blood (not recorded which). These receptors were taken from a woman aged 50 to 60 who had been exposed to COVID-19.

A word on this clone: Compared with germline, one end of the junction differs, possibly owing to a read error. This chain uses TRBV7-7 with TRBJ2-2; no reliable D call. The CDR3 runs to 15 residues. Germline V lookup: CDR1 SSHAT, CDR2 FNYEAQ (reference sequence). The CDR3: CASSFNSGNTGELFF. The CDR3 DNA sequence: TGTGCTAGCAGCTTTAACTCAGGGAACACCGGGGAGCTGTTTTTT. The full variable domain, its missing parts supplied by reference TRBV7-7 and TRBJ2-2, is GAGVSQSPRYKVTKRGQDVTLRCDPISSHATLYWYQQALGQGPEFLTYFNYEAQPDKSGLPSDRFSAERPEGSISTLTIQRTEQRDSAMYRCASSFNSGNTGELFFGEGSRLTVL.

The chain carries TRBV27 and TRBJ2-7; no clear D gene. CDR1 is MNHEY and CDR2 is SMNVEV in the germline V gene (reference sequence). V lost 2 bases to trimming and J lost 3 bases, with 8 bases between them. The CDR3 sequence is 13 residues long. The CDR3 here is CASSLGPLYEQYF. In nucleotides, the CDR3 is TGTGCCAGCAGTTTAGGGCCCCTCTACGAGCAGTACTTC.

This clone came up a few times. This chain joins TRBV5-1 and TRBJ1-1; D unresolved. Germline-derived CDR1 and CDR2 are SGHRS and YFSETQ. Trimming shortened V by 0 bases and J by 0 bases, and 6 bases separated the two germline ends. The CDR3 has 14 amino acids. The CDR3 nucleotides are TGCGCCAGCAGCTTGGAATATATGAACACTGAAGCTTTCTTT. Translation gives CASSLEYMNTEAFF.

This clone has a single count. This chain connects TRBV7-9 to TRBJ1-2; 8 bases fit TRBD1. The CDR3 is 15 amino acids. Per germline, CDR1 SEHNR and CDR2 FQNEAQ (reference sequence). J lost 3 bases, V lost 3 bases, and 6 bases had no gene match. CDR3 sequence: CASSFSSDRDYGYTF. The CDR3 nucleotides read TGTGCCAGCAGCTTTTCCTCGGACAGGGACTATGGCTACACCTTC.

CDR3 coding DNA: TGTGCCAGCAGCTTGGTGGCCAGCCAAGAGACCCAGTACTTC. Translating it yields CASSLVASQETQYF. This chain joins TRBV5-4 and TRBJ2-5; D is undetermined. Trimming took off 0 bases at V and 1 base at J, with 7 bases between the two ends. CDR1 and CDR2 from the germline V gene are SGHNT and YYREEE (reference sequence). The CDR3 consists of 14 residues.

This chain uses TRBV5-1 with TRBJ1-5; no definite D call. Germline CDR1 SGHRS, CDR2 YFSETQ. The CDR3 contains 15 residues. Trimming pared 0 bases from V and 2 bases from J, leaving 9 bases between. For the CDR3, the DNA is TGCGCCAGCAGCTTGGACACAAACGGCAATCAGCCCCAGCATTTT. Its translation is CASSLDTNGNQPQHF.

The J gene is TRBJ1-2, the V gene TRBV7-8; possible D gene TRBD1, 6 bases. Trimming left V 5 bases short and J 2 bases short, with 15 bases between. The CDR3 sequence is 15 residues long. Germline loops: CDR1 SGHVS, CDR2 FQNEAQ. The CDR3 spells CASSPIRTANYGYTF. For the CDR3, the DNA is TGTGCCAGCAGCCCCATTCGGACAGCCAACTATGGCTACACCTTC.

The J gene is TRBJ2-7, the V gene TRBV10-3; possibly TRBD2 for D (6 bases). This CDR3 contains 18 residues. Per germline, CDR1 ENHRY and CDR2 SYGVKD. The V end was cut by 0 bases, the J end by 5 bases, with 23 bases between. CDR3 nucleotide sequence: TGTGCCATCAGTGAGTCGGGCCCCGGGTCAACTAGCCTCCACGAGCAGTACTTC. Translation gives CAISESGPGSTSLHEQYF.

As DNA, the CDR3 is TGCGCCAGCAGCTTGATGGGACAGTTCGATGGAGGGGATACGCAGTATTTT. Translation: CASSLMGQFDGGDTQYF. The genes are TRBV5-1 and TRBJ2-3, with D maybe TRBD1 (7 bases). This CDR3 contains 17 residues. V was cut by 1 base and J by 6 bases, with 21 bases left in between. Germline lookup yields CDR1 SGHRS and CDR2 YFSETQ.

The V gene is TRBV19, the J gene TRBJ1-2; 8 bases line up with TRBD1. CDR1 and CDR2 from the germline V gene are LNHDA and SQIVND (reference sequence). The CDR3 runs 15 residues. With V trimmed by 3 bases and J by 4 bases, 7 bases remained unmatched. CDR3 amino acids: CASSMRDRGPYGYTF. The CDR3, as DNA: TGTGCCAGTAGTATGCGCGACAGGGGTCCCTATGGCTACACCTTC.

The chain carries TRBV3-1 (or the pseudogene TRBV3-2) and TRBJ1-5, with D possibly matching TRBD1 (6 bases). CDR1 is LGHDT and CDR2 is YNNKEL in the germline V gene (reference sequence). The V end was cut by 1 base, the J end by 5 bases, with 12 bases between. The CDR3 totals 15 residues. DNA for the CDR3: TGTGCCAGCAGCCAAGGAAACTACAGGGATCAGCCCCAGCATTTT. The encoded protein is CASSQGNYRDQPQHF.

This chain uses TRBV9 with TRBJ1-4; 7 bases are shared with TRBD1. The germline gives CDR1 SGDLS, CDR2 YYNGEE. V lost 0 bases and J lost 4; bases outside the gene matches: 3. The CDR3 covers 15 residues. The CDR3 region is CASSVGTGVNEKLFF. The CDR3 nucleotides read TGTGCCAGCAGCGTAGGAACAGGGGTTAATGAAAAACTGTTTTTT.

The J gene is TRBJ1-1, the V gene TRBV5-1; tentative D call: TRBD1 (5 bases). The CDR3 is 14 amino acids. V shed 0 bases and J shed 4 bases, with 10 bases lying between them. Looked up from germline, CDR1 is SGHRS and CDR2 is YFSETQ. The CDR3 loop reads CASSLGGLSTEAFF. CDR3 in DNA: TGCGCCAGCAGCTTGGGGGGCCTCTCCACTGAAGCTTTCTTT.